These T cell receptor beta chains were read from a single sample in a study of Graves' ophthalmopathy and Graves' hyperthyroidism. Each CDR3 protein is one row after TCRdb ran MiXCR on the multiplex PCR reads. The table records 450,000 to 600,000 distinct CDR3 sequences, about two fifths of them present only once. Sequencing input: peripheral blood or thyroid tissue (not recorded which). The source of these receptors is an adult man with Graves' hyperthyroidism. Both conserved end residues are trimmed from each CDR3.

>TRBJ1-6|14|TRBV4-1
ASSQAQGNGESPLH
>TRBJ1-3|11|TRBV15
ATHRLGGNTIY
>TRBJ2-7|13|TRBV9
ASSVEAGVSYEQY
>TRBJ1-1|13|TRBV6-5
ASGTGTFSHTEAF
>TRBJ2-5|10|TRBV7-9
ASSLVLETQY
>TRBJ2-3|14|TRBV11-2
ASSSRLLAGTDTQY
>TRBJ1-4|12|TRBV4-1
ASSLGNSNEKLF
>TRBJ1-6|12|TRBV29-1
SLASGGHNSPLH
>TRBJ1-1|13|TRBV3-1
ASSQAGGGGTEAF
>TRBJ2-7|13|TRBV7-2
ASSSTGAGSYEQY
>TRBJ2-5|14|TRBV7-9
ASSPHSGTGIETQY
>TRBJ2-5|16|TRBV12-3/TRBV12-4
ASTTSAGEGLFLETQY
>TRBJ2-6|13|TRBV5-1
ASSLEGGGANVLT
>TRBJ2-7|13|TRBV28
ASSLSGGPSYEQY
>TRBJ1-1|11|TRBV7-6
ASSHLNRVSAF
>TRBJ1-1|12|TRBV7-9
ASSHGRSNTEAF
>TRBJ2-7|14|TRBV7-9
ASSLGLAESSYEQY
>TRBJ1-4|12|TRBV15
ATSRGSTNEKLF
>TRBJ1-2|14|TRBV11-2
ASSLKGGRRDYGYT
>TRBJ2-2|14|TRBV7-3
ASSSTGTTNTGELF
>TRBJ2-3|12|TRBV7-7
ASSLTGVTDTQY
>TRBJ2-7|10|TRBV19
ASSIPGYEQY
>TRBJ2-6|11|TRBV7-2
ASSPQGARAEA
>TRBJ2-7|15|TRBV7-2
ASSFMPTSGIGYEQY
>TRBJ2-7|16|TRBV20-1
SAQGGLAGGWVQLEQY
>TRBJ2-5|14|TRBV7-2
ASSQGLAGISETQY
>TRBJ2-7|10|TRBV10-3
AISESWGIQY
>TRBJ1-2|8|TRBV7-9
ASRGNSYT
>TRBJ1-1|11|TRBV3-1
ASSPTFNTEAF
>TRBJ2-7|12|TRBV5-8
ASSLGGLSYEQY
>-|12|TRBV10-3
AISTRDRVVEQF
>TRBJ2-6|13|TRBV5-8
ASSLQGLGANVLT
>TRBJ1-1|16|TRBV7-8
ASSLLLTRTANGAEAF
>TRBJ2-7|12|TRBV7-8
ASSRGGQGREQY
>TRBJ2-5|15|TRBV7-3
ASSRGLGLAGQNTQY
>TRBJ1-2|15|TRBV7-9
ASSLGGPDRGRRGYT
>TRBJ2-3|10|TRBV20-1
SALGLADTQY
>TRBJ1-2|13|TRBV3-1
ASSQEHLQIYGYT
>TRBJ1-3|13|TRBV11-2
ASSPHFTPGNTIY
>TRBJ1-5|15|TRBV12-3/TRBV12-4
ASSLSMQGGSNQPQH
>TRBJ1-6|13|TRBV5-8
ASSPQGTMSSPLH
>TRBJ2-6|15|TRBV29-1
SVESGAQRSGANVLT
>TRBJ1-5|13|TRBV10-2
ASSETGDSNQPQH
>TRBJ1-6|11|TRBV20-1
SALDRGNSPLH
>TRBJ2-7|10|TRBV5-8
ASSLTGSEQY
>TRBJ2-5|14|TRBV6-6
ASGLYQGVFRETQY
>TRBJ2-3|13|TRBV10-1
ASSESGQGTDTQY
>TRBJ2-7|12|TRBV6-1
ASSEAGGHYEQY
>TRBJ2-7|14|TRBV19
ASSRASGTGGYEQY
>TRBJ2-7|13|TRBV3-1
ASSLDRGSGYEQY
>TRBJ1-1|12|TRBV7-2
ASSLKVGHTEAF
>TRBJ1-2|14|TRBV7-9
ASSPGTGGDMDGYT
>TRBJ2-7|12|TRBV5-6
ASSLDDRAYEQY
>TRBJ2-7|10|TRBV24-1
ASLAGAYEQY
>TRBJ1-2|9|TRBV6-5
ASSGRYGYT